These 19 T cell receptor beta chains were sequenced from one sample in a study of blood T cell repertoires in COVID-19. Assay used: immunoSEQ multiplex PCR; TCRdb lists only in-frame clones, some missing. The repertoire holds a few hundred thousand clones, with more than 75% as singletons. Sequenced material: PBMCs or T cells enriched from blood (not recorded which). The origin of the receptors is a man aged 40-49 years in a cohort exposed to, infected with or recovered from COVID-19 (not recorded which).

This clone was detected only once. CDR3: CASSYSPVQGEQFF. CDR3 DNA: TGTGCCAGCAGTTACTCTCCCGTTCAGGGTGAGCAGTTCTTC. V and J are TRBV6-5 and TRBJ2-1; a possible D gene is TRBD1 (5 bases). Between the trimmed V and J ends, which lost 0 bases and 9 bases, there was a span of 12 bases. The germline gives CDR1 MNHEY, CDR2 SVGAGI. The CDR3 has 14 amino acids.

The chain links TRBV28 to TRBJ1-6; D gene uncertain. CDR1 is MDHEN and CDR2 is SYDVKM in the germline V gene. This CDR3 is 16 amino acids long. Trimming took off 4 bases at V and 0 bases at J, with 10 bases between the two ends. CDR3 in amino acids: CASSSSVSSYNSPLHF. In DNA, the CDR3 is TGTGCCAGCAGTTCATCGGTTAGCTCCTATAATTCACCCCTCCACTTT. Full variable domain (outside the CDR3, taken from reference TRBV28 and TRBJ1-6): DVKVTQSSRYLVKRTGEKVFLECVQDMDHENMFWYRQDPGLGLRLIYFSYDVKMKEKGDIPEGYSVSREKKERFSLILESASTNQTSMYLCASSSSVSSYNSPLHFGNGTRLTVT.

The rearrangement links TRBV6-1 to TRBJ2-2; possibly TRBD2 for D (6 bases). CDR1 is MNHNS and CDR2 is SASEGT in the germline V gene. Trimming stripped 3 bases from V and 6 bases from J, with 14 bases between. There are 15 residues in the CDR3. The CDR3 reads CASSDKTRRAGELFF. CDR3 DNA sequence: TGTGCCAGCAGTGATAAGACTAGGAGGGCCGGGGAGCTGTTTTTT.

The chain recombines TRBV24-1 with TRBJ2-2; 10 bases match TRBD2. Germline assignment: CDR1 KGHDR and CDR2 SFDVKD. With V trimmed by 3 bases and J by 9 bases, 12 bases remained unmatched. The CDR3 totals 17 residues. The CDR3 spells CATSDGTSAPNGRELFF. CDR3 in DNA: TGTGCCACCAGTGATGGGACTAGCGCCCCAAACGGGCGGGAGCTGTTTTTT.

The chain joins TRBV6-1 to TRBJ2-7, with 9 bases aligning to TRBD1. Losses at the gene ends were 0 bases for V and 2 bases for J; bases not matched to a gene: 2. Germline values: CDR1 MNHNS, CDR2 SASEGT. The CDR3 length is 15 residues. CDR3: CASSEATGGTYEQYF. The CDR3 nucleotides are TGTGCCAGCAGTGAAGCGACAGGGGGGACCTACGAGCAGTACTTC.

This clone was seen a single time. V usage is TRBV5-1 and J usage is TRBJ2-3, with 8 bases identical to TRBD2. In germline, CDR1 is SGHRS, CDR2 YFSETQ. CDR3 length equals 15 residues. V lost 2 bases to trimming and J lost 4 bases; unmatched junction nucleotides: 6. CDR3 in DNA: TGCGCCAGCAGCTTAGCGGGAGACTCCGCAGATACGCAGTATTTT. Translation: CASSLAGDSADTQYF.

The rearrangement joins TRBV5-1 to TRBJ2-7; the D gene is possibly TRBD1 (6 bases). Germline assignment: CDR1 SGHRS and CDR2 YFSETQ. This CDR3 region has 15 residues. V was trimmed by 0 bases and J by 8 bases, leaving 18 bases between them. The CDR3 nucleotides are TGCGCCAGCAGCTTGGATCTGGACAGACTGGGGAAGCAGTACTTC. This encodes CASSLDLDRLGKQYF.

V usage is TRBV7-2 and J usage is TRBJ2-3; 8 bases line up with TRBD2. The CDR3 covers 15 residues. Germline V gene sequence: CDR1 SGHTA, CDR2 FQGNSA. J gave up 3 bases and V 5 bases, and 7 bases lay outside the gene matches. CDR3 in amino acids: CASSPGGALTDTQYF. DNA of the CDR3: TGTGCCAGCAGCCCCGGGGGGGCTCTAACAGATACGCAGTATTTT.

In its sample, this clone was seen once. The genes are TRBV28 and TRBJ2-4; D is ambiguous. Germline V CDR1 and CDR2: MDHEN, SYDVKM. The CDR3 totals 12 residues. V shed 6 bases and J shed 3 bases, with 6 bases lying between them. The CDR3, as DNA: TGTGCCAGCAGGACAAACAAAAACATTCAGTACTTC. Its translation: CASRTNKNIQYF.

This chain connects TRBV15 to TRBJ2-4; D possibly corresponds to TRBD2 (7 bases). V was clipped by 4 bases and J by 0 bases, with 13 bases between them. There are 16 residues in the CDR3. The germline gives CDR1 LNHNV, CDR2 YYDKDF (reference sequence). Written as DNA, the CDR3 is TGTGCCACCAGCAATGGCGGGGGCTTAGCCAAAAACATTCAGTACTTC. Protein product: CATSNGGGLAKNIQYF.

This chain connects TRBV6-1 to TRBJ1-4, with D unclear. V dropped 0 bases and J dropped 5 bases, with 7 bases sitting between them. Germline V gene sequence: CDR1 MNHNS, CDR2 SASEGT. CDR3 length: 14 amino acids. The CDR3 here is CASSEARLNEKLFF. The CDR3 nucleotides read TGTGCCAGCAGTGAAGCGAGACTAAATGAAAAACTGTTTTTT.

This chain joins TRBV4-2 and TRBJ2-7, with TRBD2 identical over 13 bases. The CDR3 runs to 16 residues. Trimming removed 3 bases from V and 1 base from J; junction bases left unmatched: 3. Germline V CDR1 and CDR2: LGHNA, YNFKEQ. This CDR3 is CASSHGLAGESYEQYF. DNA of the CDR3: TGTGCCAGCAGCCATGGACTAGCGGGAGAATCCTACGAGCAGTACTTC.

The chain joins TRBV7-9 to TRBJ2-3, with 10 bases that match TRBD2. The V gene end was trimmed by 6 bases and the J gene end by 0 bases; junction bases not matched to a gene: 9. This CDR3 contains 17 residues. CDR1 is SEHNR, CDR2 FQNEAQ, per germline (reference sequence). DNA of the CDR3: TGTGCCAGCAGTTTCGACCGGACTAGCGGCAGCACAGATACGCAGTATTTT. This encodes CASSFDRTSGSTDTQYF.

V is TRBV19 and J is TRBJ2-2; TRBD2 aligns across 8 bases. The CDR3 extends over 17 amino acids. Unmatched junction bases numbered 7, after V lost 3 bases and J lost 1 base. From germline, CDR1 is LNHDA and CDR2 SQIVND (reference sequence). The CDR3 sequence: CASSISGLAGNTGELFF. The CDR3 nucleotides read TGTGCCAGTAGTATTTCCGGGCTAGCGGGGAACACCGGGGAGCTGTTTTTT.

This clone was detected only once. The chain joins TRBV9 to TRBJ2-2; 7 bases map to TRBD1. Germline V lookup: CDR1 SGDLS, CDR2 YYNGEE. The CDR3 runs 16 residues. Germline trimming cut 4 bases from V and 4 bases from J; bases unmatched to any gene: 10. The CDR3 DNA reads TGTGCCAGCAGCCCCAAAAGGGGGCCGGGCACCGGGGAGCTGTTTTTT. Translated: CASSPKRGPGTGELFF.

V gene TRBV27 combines with J gene TRBJ2-1; D remains unclear. Trimming took off 3 bases at V and 9 bases at J, with 9 bases between the two ends. CDR1 and CDR2 (germline): MNHEY, SMNVEV (reference sequence). The CDR3 spans 12 residues. The CDR3 bases are TGTGCCAGCAGTTTGGCAGGCGCTGAGCAGTTCTTC. As protein: CASSLAGAEQFF.

This clone was recorded only once. The genes are TRBV7-9 and TRBJ2-3; TRBD1 agrees at 7 bases. The CDR3 sequence is 15 residues long. Unmatched junction bases numbered 3, after V lost 1 base and J lost 2 bases. Germline CDR1 is SEHNR and CDR2 is FQNEAQ (reference sequence). Here the CDR3 reads CASSLGQGPTDTQYF. DNA of the CDR3: TGTGCCAGCAGCTTAGGACAGGGCCCCACAGATACGCAGTATTTT.

This clone was observed once. The chain has TRBV5-5 and TRBJ2-5, with TRBD2 matching 15 bases. Germline CDR1 is SGHKS and CDR2 is YYEKEE (reference sequence). This CDR3 has 16 residues. J lost 2 bases, V lost 3 bases, and 2 bases had no gene match. The CDR3 region has the DNA TGTGCCAGCAGCTGGGGACTAGCGGGAGGTCAAGAGACCCAGTACTTC. This encodes CASSWGLAGGQETQYF.

This clone was picked up a small number of times. The V and J genes are TRBV3-1 (or the pseudogene TRBV3-2) and TRBJ2-7, with TRBD1 matching over 7 bases. CDR3 size: 13 residues. V trimming: 2 bases; J trimming: 2 bases; junction bases outside the gene matches: 0. Germline CDR1 and CDR2: LGHDT and YNNKEL (reference sequence). DNA of the CDR3: TGTGCCAGCAGCCAACAGGGGGCCTACGAGCAGTACTTC. Amino acids: CASSQQGAYEQYF.